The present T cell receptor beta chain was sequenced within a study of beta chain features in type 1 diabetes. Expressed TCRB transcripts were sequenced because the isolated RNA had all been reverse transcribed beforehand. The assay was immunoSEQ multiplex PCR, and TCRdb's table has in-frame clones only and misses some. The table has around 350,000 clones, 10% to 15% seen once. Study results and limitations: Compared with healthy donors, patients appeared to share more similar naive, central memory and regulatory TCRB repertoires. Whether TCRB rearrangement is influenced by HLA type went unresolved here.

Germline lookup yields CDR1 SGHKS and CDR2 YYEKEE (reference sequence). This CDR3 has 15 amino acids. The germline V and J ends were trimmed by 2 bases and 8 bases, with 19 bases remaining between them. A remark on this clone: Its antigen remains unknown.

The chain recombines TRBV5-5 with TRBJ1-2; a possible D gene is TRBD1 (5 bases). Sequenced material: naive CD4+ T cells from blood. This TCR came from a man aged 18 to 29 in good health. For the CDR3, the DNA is TGTGCCAGCAGCTTTCCGGGACTCCGGGTATCCGGCTACACCTTC. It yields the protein CASSFPGLRVSGYTF.